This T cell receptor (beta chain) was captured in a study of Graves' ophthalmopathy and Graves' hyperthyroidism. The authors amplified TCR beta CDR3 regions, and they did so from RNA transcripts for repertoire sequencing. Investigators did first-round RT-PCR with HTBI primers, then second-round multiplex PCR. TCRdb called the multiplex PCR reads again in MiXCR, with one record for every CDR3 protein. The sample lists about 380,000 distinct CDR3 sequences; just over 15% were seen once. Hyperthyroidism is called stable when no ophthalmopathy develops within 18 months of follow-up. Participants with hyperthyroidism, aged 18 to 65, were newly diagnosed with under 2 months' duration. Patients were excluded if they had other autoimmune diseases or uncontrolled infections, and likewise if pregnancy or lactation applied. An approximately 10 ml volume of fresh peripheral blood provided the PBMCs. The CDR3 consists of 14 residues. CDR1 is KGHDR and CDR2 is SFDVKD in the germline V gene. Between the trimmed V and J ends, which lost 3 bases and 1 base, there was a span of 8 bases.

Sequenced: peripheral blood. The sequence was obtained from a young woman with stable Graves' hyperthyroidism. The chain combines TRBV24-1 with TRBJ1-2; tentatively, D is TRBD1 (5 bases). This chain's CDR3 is CATSDGAVNYGYTF. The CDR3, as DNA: TGTGCCACCAGTGATGGGGCGGTTAACTATGGCTACACCTTC.